This entry describes one TCR beta chain. The antigen remains undetermined. The V gene end was trimmed by 0 bases and the J gene end by 7 bases; junction bases not matched to a gene: 3. The CDR3 is 15 residues long. CDR1 is SGDLS and CDR2 is YYNGEE in the germline V gene. This sample was taken from a study of blood T cells in healthy people across ages. Study conclusions and caveats: Compared with aged donors, long-lived donors showed fewer expanded clones, suggesting selection.

For the second PCR, which ran for 7 to 11 cycles, a sample-barcoded 5' primer and a J-beta primer mix were used. Every individual sample yielded 2.5 million or more paired-end reads (each containing CDR3). TCRdb recomputed calls from the 5' RACE reads with MiXCR, one row per CDR3 protein. Among 750,000 to 950,000 distinct CDR3 sequences, approximately 32% were seen once, and the ten largest hold roughly 10%. Separately, the same data were catalogued under a study of T cells of mothers and their children.

The sequenced sample consisted of blood. This clonotype originated in a woman in her 40s in good health. The J gene is TRBJ2-3, the V gene TRBV9; 12 bases match TRBD2. CDR3: CASSVGLAGENTQYF. As DNA, the CDR3 is TGTGCCAGCAGCGTAGGACTAGCGGGGGAAAATACGCAGTATTTT.